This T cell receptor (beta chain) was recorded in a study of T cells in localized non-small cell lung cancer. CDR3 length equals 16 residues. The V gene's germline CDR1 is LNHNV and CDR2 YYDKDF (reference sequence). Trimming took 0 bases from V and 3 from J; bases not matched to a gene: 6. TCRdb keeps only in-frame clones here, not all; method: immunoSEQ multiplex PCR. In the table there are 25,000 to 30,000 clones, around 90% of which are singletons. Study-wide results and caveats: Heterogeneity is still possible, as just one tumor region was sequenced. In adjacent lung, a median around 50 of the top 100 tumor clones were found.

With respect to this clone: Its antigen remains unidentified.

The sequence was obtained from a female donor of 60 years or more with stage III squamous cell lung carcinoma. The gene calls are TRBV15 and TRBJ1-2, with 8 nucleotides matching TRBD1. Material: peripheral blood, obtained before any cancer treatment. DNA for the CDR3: TGTGCCACCAGCAGAGACTACGGACAGGGCCACTATGGCTACACCTTC. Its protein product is CATSRDYGQGHYGYTF.